The rows below give T cell receptor beta chains drawn from one sample of a study of beta chain features in type 1 diabetes. Produced via immunoSEQ multiplex PCR; TCRdb's table is partial and in-frame only. Of about 700,000 clones in the sample, around an eighth were seen once. The sample taken for sequencing was naive CD4+ T cells from blood. All receptors come from a man between 18 and 35 years old with type 1 diabetes. CDR3s include the opening cysteine and the closing phenylalanine or tryptophan. The D gene is left open where the match is weak. Some rows have no size entry. The others give once, few or many, or a class for an expanded clone.

J	D	V	size	DNA	CDR3
TRBJ1-5	-	TRBV19	few	TGTGCCAGTAGTCTAGACCGGCTAATAAATCAGCCCCAGCATTTT	CASSLDRLINQPQHF
TRBJ2-7	TRBD1	TRBV29-1	-	TGCAGCGTTGGCTACAGGGGGCAAGCCTACGAGCAGTACTTC	CSVGYRGQAYEQYF
TRBJ2-7	-	TRBV30	few	TGTGCCTGGAGCTCCGGGGGCCCCGGGTACGAGCAGTACTTC	CAWSSGGPGYEQYF
TRBJ2-2	-	TRBV5-4	-	TGTGCCAGCAGCTCCTGGTCTGGGGGCGGGGAGCTGTTTTTT	CASSSWSGGGELFF
TRBJ1-1	-	TRBV5-6	-	TGTGCCAGCAGCTTGGCCAGGGATGAAGCTTTCTTT	CASSLARDEAFF
TRBJ1-2	TRBD1	TRBV13	-	TGTGCCAGCAGCTTAGAGGCAGGGGGCGACGGCTACACCTTC	CASSLEAGGDGYTF
TRBJ2-5	TRBD2	TRBV10-1	-	TGCGCCAGCAGCGATCGACTAGCGGGACCAGAGACCCAGTACTTC	CASSDRLAGPETQYF
TRBJ2-5	TRBD2	TRBV30	-	TGTGCCTGGAGTCTCAGGTGGACTAGCGGGGGCCAAGAGACCCAGTACTTC	CAWSLRWTSGGQETQYF
TRBJ2-2	-	TRBV10-1	few	TGCGCCAGCAGTGTAGGTCCGGGCTCGAACACCGGGGAGCTGTTTTTT	CASSVGPGSNTGELFF
TRBJ1-2	-	TRBV5-1	-	TGCGCCAGCAGCTTGGCCTGGACAGAATATGGCTACACCTTC	CASSLAWTEYGYTF
TRBJ2-5	-	TRBV19	few	TGTGCCAGTAGTACGCAAACCGGGAGCGGAGAGACCCAGTACTTC	CASSTQTGSGETQYF
TRBJ2-3	-	TRBV18	few	TGTGCCCCTCCTGGCCCAGATACGCAGTATTTT	CAPPGPDTQYF
TRBJ2-7	-	TRBV9	few	TGTGCCAGCAGCGTAGCTGCGGATCAGTCCTACGAGCAGTACTTC	CASSVAADQSYEQYF
TRBJ1-5	-	TRBV30	-	TGTGCCTGGAGCCGGACGGAGGATCAGCCCCAGCATTTT	CAWSRTEDQPQHF
TRBJ1-1	TRBD1	TRBV29-1	-	TGCAGCGTCGCTTATTTCGGGACAGGGCCTGAAGCTTTCTTT	CSVAYFGTGPEAFF
TRBJ2-7	-	TRBV5-6	few	TGTGCCAGCAGCTTGGAGTCCTACGAGCAGTACTTC	CASSLESYEQYF
TRBJ2-1	-	TRBV5-1	-	TGCGCCAGCAGCTTGGGCATAGACAATGAGCAGTTCTTC	CASSLGIDNEQFF
TRBJ2-1	-	TRBV15	few	TGTGCCACCAGCAGAGATACTAAAACTAGCAGGTTGTTCTTC	CATSRDTKTSRLFF
TRBJ1-5	-	TRBV10-3	few	TGTGCCATCAGTGAGGCGGGGCCCCAGCGTCAGCCCCAGCATTTT	CAISEAGPQRQPQHF
TRBJ1-1	-	TRBV7-8	-	TGTGCCAGCAGCCTCGAAAACACTGAAGCTTTCTTT	CASSLENTEAFF
TRBJ2-5	-	TRBV7-6	few	TGTGCCAGCAGCCTCAGGGAGGAAGAGACCCAGTACTTC	CASSLREEETQYF
TRBJ1-2	TRBD1	TRBV28	-	TGTGCCAGCAGTTCGGGACAGGGACTTTATGGCTACACCTTC	CASSSGQGLYGYTF
TRBJ1-5	TRBD1	TRBV28	-	TGTGCCAGCAGCTCCGGACAGGGAGAGCAGCCCCAGCATTTT	CASSSGQGEQPQHF
TRBJ2-7	-	TRBV4-1	-	TGCGCCAGCAGCCATCCTGCCTCCCGTTCGGAAACGGGGTCCTACGAGCAGTACTTC	CASSHPASRSETGSYEQYF
TRBJ2-3	-	TRBV5-1	few	TGCGCCAGCAGCTTGGGAGGGGCGGATACGCAGTATTTT	CASSLGGADTQYF
TRBJ2-1	-	TRBV29-1	-	TGCAGCGTTGAAGATGGGTCTATTCACTACAATGAGCAGTTCTTC	CSVEDGSIHYNEQFF